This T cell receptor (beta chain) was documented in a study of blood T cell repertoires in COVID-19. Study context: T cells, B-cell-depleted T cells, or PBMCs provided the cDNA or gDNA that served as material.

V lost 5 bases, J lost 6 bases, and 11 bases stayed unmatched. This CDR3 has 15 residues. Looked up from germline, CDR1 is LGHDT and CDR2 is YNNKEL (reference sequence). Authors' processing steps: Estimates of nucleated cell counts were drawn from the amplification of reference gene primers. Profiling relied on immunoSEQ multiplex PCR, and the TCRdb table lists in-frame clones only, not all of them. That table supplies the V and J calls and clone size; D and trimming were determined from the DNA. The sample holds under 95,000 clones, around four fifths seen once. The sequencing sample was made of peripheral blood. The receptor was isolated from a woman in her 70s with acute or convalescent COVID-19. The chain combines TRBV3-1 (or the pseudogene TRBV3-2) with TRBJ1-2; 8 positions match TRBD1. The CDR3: CASSSWTGSMDGYTF. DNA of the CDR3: TGTGCCAGCAGCTCCTGGACAGGGTCGATGGATGGCTACACCTTC.